These 22 T cell receptor beta chains originate from one sample sequenced in a study of blood T cell repertoires in COVID-19. This table comes from immunoSEQ multiplex PCR, and its TCRdb copy is limited to in-frame clones, with some not included. The sample includes 130,000 or so clones, around 81% of them seen just once. The specimen was peripheral blood. The source is a human donor in a cohort sampled during active COVID-19.

The chain carries TRBV14 and TRBJ2-7; TRBD2 aligns across 8 bases. The V segment lost 3 bases and the J segment 10 bases; nucleotides outside the gene matches: 11. Germline loops: CDR1 SGHDN, CDR2 FVKESK. The CDR3 runs to 14 residues. The CDR3 region has the DNA TGTGCCAGCAGCCAGGACCTCAGGCGGGAGGCCCAGTACTTC. Translated, it gives CASSQDLRREAQYF. Variable domain in full (rest from reference TRBV14 and TRBJ2-7): EAGVTQFPSHSVIEKGQTVTLRCDPISGHDNLYWYRRVMGKEIKFLLHFVKESKQDESGMPNNRFLAERTGGTYSTLKVQPAELEDSGVYFCASSQDLRREAQYFGPGTRLTVT.

V usage is TRBV10-2 and J usage is TRBJ1-4, with 10 bases lining up with TRBD1. The V and J ends lost 2 bases and 8 bases, in that order; junction bases with no gene match: 8. CDR3 length equals 16 residues. In germline, CDR1 is WSHSY, CDR2 SAAADI. The CDR3 protein is CASSEKGTGDWEKLFF. The CDR3 DNA follows: TGCGCCAGCAGTGAGAAAGGGACAGGGGATTGGGAAAAACTGTTTTTT.

This chain connects TRBV19 to TRBJ2-2, with D possibly TRBD1 on 6 matching bases. The CDR3 consists of 15 residues. V dropped 2 bases and J dropped 3 bases, with 10 bases sitting between them. CDR1 and CDR2 (germline): LNHDA, SQIVND (reference sequence). CDR3 amino acids: CASSILGADTGELFF. The DNA of the CDR3 is TGTGCCAGTAGTATACTGGGGGCGGACACCGGGGAGCTGTTTTTT.

The chain is built from TRBV10-2 and TRBJ2-5; 7 bases are shared with TRBD1. From germline, CDR1 is WSHSY and CDR2 SAAADI. V was clipped by 5 bases and J by 3 bases; unmatched bases: 9. CDR3 length equals 15 residues. The CDR3 protein is CASSPAGGSKETQYF. In DNA, the CDR3 is TGCGCCAGCAGTCCCGCAGGGGGTTCCAAAGAGACCCAGTACTTC.

The chain uses TRBV21-1 and TRBJ1-2; TRBD1, the D gene given by the table, was not confirmed from the DNA. TRBV21-1 is shown as a pseudogene. The CDR3 runs to 16 residues. The CDR3 bases are TGTGCCAGCAGCAAAGTGGGGGACAGGGTGCCTCGGGGCTACACCTTC. This translates into CASSKVGDRVPRGYTF.

This chain joins TRBV18 and TRBJ1-5; D may be TRBD1 (5 bases). This CDR3 has 14 residues. V lost 1 base to trimming and J lost 4 bases, with 8 bases between them. The V gene's germline CDR1 is KGHSH and CDR2 LQKENI. The CDR3 spells CASSPQEGNQPQHF. The CDR3 nucleotides are TGTGCCAGCTCACCACAGGAGGGGAATCAGCCCCAGCATTTT.

J is TRBJ1-4 and V is TRBV10-1; D is unclear. Deletions cut 2 bases from V and 4 bases from J, with 5 bases between. This CDR3 contains 13 residues. Germline V lookup: CDR1 WNHNN, CDR2 SYGVQD (reference sequence). This CDR3 reads CASSETVNEKLFF. Here the CDR3 DNA reads TGCGCCAGCAGTGAGACGGTTAATGAAAAACTGTTTTTT.

This clone occurred a few times. The genes are TRBV10-2 and TRBJ2-2, with D hard to call. This CDR3 contains 16 residues. V gave up 3 bases and J gave up 7 bases, with 18 bases separating them. CDR1 is WSHSY, CDR2 SAAADI, per germline. CDR3 sequence (DNA): TGCGCCAGCAGTGAAAGTGCCCCAGAGCGCGGCGGGGAGCTGTTTTTT. This encodes CASSESAPERGGELFF.

The V call is TRBV11-2, the J call TRBJ2-7; D gene unclear. This CDR3 is built from 12 residues. The ends were cut back, 4 bases at V and 4 bases at J, with 8 bases in the middle. Germline CDR1 is SGHAT and CDR2 is FQNNGV. CDR3 nucleotide sequence: TGTGCCAGCAGCTCCCACGAGTACGAGCAGTACTTC. Translated, it gives CASSSHEYEQYF.

V usage is TRBV5-5 and J usage is TRBJ2-3; 10 nucleotides match TRBD2. The CDR3 consists of 16 residues. From germline, CDR1 is SGHKS and CDR2 YYEKEE (reference sequence). V was pared by 0 bases and J by 2 bases, with 3 bases of the junction left unmatched. The DNA of the CDR3 is TGTGCCAGCAGCTTGGGGACTAGCGGCTACACAGATACGCAGTATTTT. Translation gives CASSLGTSGYTDTQYF.

This rearrangement joins TRBV5-1 to TRBJ2-5; 11 bases are shared with TRBD1. Losses at the gene ends were 1 base for V and 2 bases for J; bases not matched to a gene: 7. The CDR3 runs 17 residues. Germline V lookup: CDR1 SGHRS, CDR2 YFSETQ. The chain's CDR3 is CASSLRSGQGVQETQYF. CDR3 coding DNA: TGCGCCAGCAGCTTGCGATCGGGACAGGGGGTTCAAGAGACCCAGTACTTC.

This sequence joins TRBV9 and TRBJ2-1; 7 bases fit TRBD1. The CDR3 sequence is 15 residues long. V was clipped by 3 bases and J by 4 bases; unmatched bases: 7. Germline V gene sequence: CDR1 SGDLS, CDR2 YYNGEE. DNA for the CDR3: TGTGCCAGCAGCGAAAAGACAGGGTGGTACAATGAGCAGTTCTTC. Its protein product is CASSEKTGWYNEQFF.

This clone was picked up a small number of times. The chain employs TRBV11-3 and TRBJ2-1; 9 nucleotides line up with TRBD1. The J segment lost 7 bases and the V segment lost 5 bases, leaving 6 bases of the junction unmatched. Per germline, CDR1 SGHNT and CDR2 YENEEA. This CDR3 has 14 amino acids. The CDR3 spells CASSPRDRANEQFF. CDR3 sequence (DNA): TGTGCCAGCAGCCCCCGGGACAGGGCGAATGAGCAGTTCTTC.

V and J are TRBV3-1 (or the pseudogene TRBV3-2) and TRBJ2-7; possible D gene TRBD1, 6 bases. The CDR3 spans 13 residues. Trimming took 2 bases from V and 2 from J, leaving 7 bases between them. Germline CDR1 LGHDT, CDR2 YNNKEL (reference sequence). Written as DNA, the CDR3 is TGTGCCAGCAGCCAAAACAGGGCCTACGAGCAGTACTTC. This sequence encodes CASSQNRAYEQYF.

This chain uses TRBV11-2 with TRBJ2-7; weak D call: TRBD1 (7 bases). Germline V gives CDR1 SGHAT, CDR2 FQNNGV. V was trimmed by 5 bases and J by 4 bases, leaving 15 bases between them. The CDR3 extends over 14 amino acids. The CDR3 protein is CASSPGAGGYEQYF. CDR3 nucleotide sequence: TGTGCCAGCAGCCCCGGGGCAGGGGGGTACGAGCAGTACTTC.

This clone was recorded only once. V and J are TRBV24-1 and TRBJ2-3; TRBD2 matches 8 bases. Losses at the gene ends were 3 bases for V and 3 bases for J; bases not matched to a gene: 10. CDR1 and CDR2 from the germline V gene are KGHDR and SFDVKD. CDR3 length: 17 amino acids. Here the CDR3 DNA reads TGTGCCACCAGTGATCCGAGGGGGACTAGGGGTACAGATACGCAGTATTTT. It specifies CATSDPRGTRGTDTQYF.

The chain employs TRBV5-4 and TRBJ2-1, with a possible D match to TRBD2 (6 bases). Germline V gives CDR1 SGHNT, CDR2 YYREEE (reference sequence). Trimming took off 4 bases at V and 5 bases at J, with 16 bases between the two ends. The CDR3 covers 15 residues. CDR3 in DNA: TGTGCCAGCAGCGCCGGGACCGCGGGGAACAATGAGCAGTTCTTC. Translating gives CASSAGTAGNNEQFF.

V usage is TRBV14 and J usage is TRBJ1-4; TRBD1 aligns across 7 bases. CDR1 and CDR2 (germline): SGHDN, FVKESK. This CDR3 comprises 16 residues. V was pared by 5 bases and J by 8 bases, with 14 bases of the junction left unmatched. In DNA, the CDR3 is TGTGCCAGCAGCTCTGCCCGGACAGGCCTCGGGGAAAAACTGTTTTTT. Its protein product is CASSSARTGLGEKLFF. Filled out from reference TRBV14 and TRBJ1-4, the complete variable domain reads EAGVTQFPSHSVIEKGQTVTLRCDPISGHDNLYWYRRVMGKEIKFLLHFVKESKQDESGMPNNRFLAERTGGTYSTLKVQPAELEDSGVYFCASSSARTGLGEKLFFGSGTQLSVL.

J is TRBJ1-6 and V is TRBV7-8, with a possible D match to TRBD1 (6 bases). The CDR3 contains 18 residues. Germline V CDR1 and CDR2: SGHVS, FQNEAQ. Trimming shortened V by 5 bases and J by 0 bases, and 17 bases separated the two germline ends. CDR3 protein: CASSPVGGAGSYNSPLHF. CDR3 nucleotide sequence: TGTGCCAGCAGCCCCGTTGGGGGGGCCGGCTCCTATAATTCACCCCTCCACTTT.

In this sample, this clone turned up once. V and J are TRBV6-5 and TRBJ2-3; TRBD2 might be the D (5 bases). CDR1 is MNHEY, CDR2 SVGAGI, per germline. This CDR3 region has 13 residues. Trimming removed 6 bases at V and 2 bases at J, with 9 bases between. CDR3 DNA sequence: TGTGCCAGCAGGTGGGAGAACACAGATACGCAGTATTTT. This gives the protein CASRWENTDTQYF.

The chain carries TRBV5-4 and TRBJ1-2; D might be TRBD1 (5 bases). The CDR3 extends over 16 amino acids. Germline lookup yields CDR1 SGHNT and CDR2 YYREEE (reference sequence). Trimming left V 0 bases short and J 7 bases short, with 19 bases between. The CDR3 bases are TGTGCCAGCAGCTTGGGACGGCAGGGAACTCTTGCTGGCTACACCTTC. Residues: CASSLGRQGTLAGYTF.

The chain uses TRBV9 and TRBJ2-5, with 7 bases identical to TRBD2. J gave up 0 bases and V 4 bases, and 3 bases lay outside the gene matches. The CDR3 sequence is 14 residues long. In germline, CDR1 is SGDLS, CDR2 YYNGEE. This CDR3 reads CASSPGGNQETQYF. CDR3 nucleotide sequence: TGTGCCAGCAGCCCCGGGGGGAACCAAGAGACCCAGTACTTC.